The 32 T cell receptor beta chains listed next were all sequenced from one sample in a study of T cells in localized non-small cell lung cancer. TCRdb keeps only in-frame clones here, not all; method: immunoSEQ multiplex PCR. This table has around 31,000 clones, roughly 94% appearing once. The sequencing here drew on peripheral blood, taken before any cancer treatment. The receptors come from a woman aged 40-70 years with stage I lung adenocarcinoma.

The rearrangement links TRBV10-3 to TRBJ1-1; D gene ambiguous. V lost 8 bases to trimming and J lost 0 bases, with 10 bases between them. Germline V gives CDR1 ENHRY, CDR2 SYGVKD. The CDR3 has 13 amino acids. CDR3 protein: CAIARTVNTEAFF. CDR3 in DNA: TGTGCCATCGCTCGGACGGTGAACACTGAAGCTTTCTTT.

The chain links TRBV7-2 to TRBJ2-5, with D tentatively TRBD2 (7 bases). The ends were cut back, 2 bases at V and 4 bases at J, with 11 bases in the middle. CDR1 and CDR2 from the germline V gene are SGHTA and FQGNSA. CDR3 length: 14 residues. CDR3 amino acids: CASSLRGGPETQYF. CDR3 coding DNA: TGTGCCAGCAGCTTAAGGGGGGGCCCAGAGACCCAGTACTTC.

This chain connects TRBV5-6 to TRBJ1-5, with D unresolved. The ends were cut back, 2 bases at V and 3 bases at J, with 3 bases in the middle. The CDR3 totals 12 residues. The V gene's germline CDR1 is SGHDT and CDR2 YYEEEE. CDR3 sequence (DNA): TGTGCCAGCAGCTTTTACAATCAGCCCCAGCATTTT. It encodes CASSFYNQPQHF.

This CDR3 reads CSVEGAALGASGYTF. The CDR3 DNA is TGCAGCGTTGAAGGGGCGGCGTTGGGGGCAAGTGGCTACACCTTC. The genes are TRBV29-1 and TRBJ1-2, with D tentatively TRBD1 (6 bases). Trimming cost V 1 base and J 7 bases, with 19 bases left between them. Germline CDR1 is SQVTM and CDR2 is ANQGSEA. This CDR3 is built from 15 residues.

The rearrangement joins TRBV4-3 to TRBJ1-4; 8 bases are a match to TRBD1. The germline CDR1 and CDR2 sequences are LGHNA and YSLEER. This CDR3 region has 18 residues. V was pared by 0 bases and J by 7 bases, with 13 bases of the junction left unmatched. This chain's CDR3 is CASSQDHSQGAAGEKLFF. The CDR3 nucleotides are TGCGCCAGCAGCCAAGACCACAGCCAGGGGGCGGCTGGTGAAAAACTGTTTTTT.

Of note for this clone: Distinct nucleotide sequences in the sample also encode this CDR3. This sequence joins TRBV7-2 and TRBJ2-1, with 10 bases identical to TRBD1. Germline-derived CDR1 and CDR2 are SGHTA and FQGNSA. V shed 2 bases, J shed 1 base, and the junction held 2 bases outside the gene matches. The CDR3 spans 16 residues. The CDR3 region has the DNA TGTGCCAGCAGCTTACGGGACAGGGGATCCTACAATGAGCAGTTCTTC. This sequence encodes CASSLRDRGSYNEQFF.

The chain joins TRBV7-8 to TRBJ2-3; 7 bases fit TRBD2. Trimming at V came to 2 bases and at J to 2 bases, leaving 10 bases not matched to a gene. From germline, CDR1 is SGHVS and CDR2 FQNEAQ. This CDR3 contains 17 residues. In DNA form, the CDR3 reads TGTGCCAGCAGCTTAAGGGAGGGGCCCCGGTACACAGATACGCAGTATTTT. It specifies CASSLREGPRYTDTQYF.

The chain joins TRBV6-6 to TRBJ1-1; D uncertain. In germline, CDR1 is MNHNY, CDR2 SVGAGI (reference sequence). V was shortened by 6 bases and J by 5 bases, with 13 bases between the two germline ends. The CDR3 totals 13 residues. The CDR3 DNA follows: TGTGCCAGCAGATTAGCGGGGAGAACTGAAGCTTTCTTT. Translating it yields CASRLAGRTEAFF.

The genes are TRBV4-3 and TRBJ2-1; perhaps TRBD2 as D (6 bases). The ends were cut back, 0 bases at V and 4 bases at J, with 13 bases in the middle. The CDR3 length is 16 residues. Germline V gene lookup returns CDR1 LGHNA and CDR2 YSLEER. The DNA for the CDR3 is TGCGCCAGCAGCCAAGAGGGGCTAGCGCGGTACAATGAGCAGTTCTTC. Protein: CASSQEGLARYNEQFF.

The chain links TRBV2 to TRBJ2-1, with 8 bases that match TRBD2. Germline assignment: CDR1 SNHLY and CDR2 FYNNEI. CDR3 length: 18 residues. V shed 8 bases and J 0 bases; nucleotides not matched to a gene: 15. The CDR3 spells CASEAGATLTNSYNEQFF. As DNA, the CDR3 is TGTGCCAGCGAAGCGGGGGCCACCTTGACTAACTCCTACAATGAGCAGTTCTTC.

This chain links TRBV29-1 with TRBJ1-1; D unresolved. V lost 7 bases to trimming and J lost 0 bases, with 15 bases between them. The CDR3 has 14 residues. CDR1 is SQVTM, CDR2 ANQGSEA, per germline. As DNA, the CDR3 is TGCAGCGCCCACGAAGGTGCCTTGAACACTGAAGCTTTCTTT. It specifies CSAHEGALNTEAFF.

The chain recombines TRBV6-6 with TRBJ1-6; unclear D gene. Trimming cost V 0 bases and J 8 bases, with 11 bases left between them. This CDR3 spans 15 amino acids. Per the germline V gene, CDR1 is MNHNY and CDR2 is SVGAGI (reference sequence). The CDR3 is CASSYSQSVDSPLHF. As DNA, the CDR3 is TGTGCCAGCAGTTACTCGCAGTCAGTAGATTCACCCCTCCACTTT.

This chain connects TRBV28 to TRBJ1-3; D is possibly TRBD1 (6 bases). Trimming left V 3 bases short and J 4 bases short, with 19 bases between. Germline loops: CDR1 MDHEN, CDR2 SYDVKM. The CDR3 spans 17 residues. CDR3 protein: CASSFVFRTVRGNTIYF. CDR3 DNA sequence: TGTGCCAGCAGTTTCGTCTTTCGGACAGTCCGAGGAAACACCATATATTTT.

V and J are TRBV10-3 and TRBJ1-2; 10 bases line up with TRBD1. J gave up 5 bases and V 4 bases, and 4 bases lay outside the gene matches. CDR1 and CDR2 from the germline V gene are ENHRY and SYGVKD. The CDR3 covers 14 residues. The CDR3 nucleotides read TGTGCCATCAGTGCGGGGACAGGGGAATATGGCTACACCTTC. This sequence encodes CAISAGTGEYGYTF.

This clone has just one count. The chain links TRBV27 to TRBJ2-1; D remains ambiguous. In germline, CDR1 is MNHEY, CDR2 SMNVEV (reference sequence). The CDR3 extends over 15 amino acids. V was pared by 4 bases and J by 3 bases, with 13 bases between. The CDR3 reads CASSWVGEDYNEQFF. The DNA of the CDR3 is TGTGCCAGCAGTTGGGTCGGAGAAGACTACAATGAGCAGTTCTTC.

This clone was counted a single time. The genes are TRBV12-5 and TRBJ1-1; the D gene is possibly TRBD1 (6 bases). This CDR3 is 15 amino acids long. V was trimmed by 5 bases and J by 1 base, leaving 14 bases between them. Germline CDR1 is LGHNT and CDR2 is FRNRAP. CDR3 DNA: TGTGCTAGTGGTACTCCGGGACATGCGAACACTGAAGCTTTCTTT. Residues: CASGTPGHANTEAFF.

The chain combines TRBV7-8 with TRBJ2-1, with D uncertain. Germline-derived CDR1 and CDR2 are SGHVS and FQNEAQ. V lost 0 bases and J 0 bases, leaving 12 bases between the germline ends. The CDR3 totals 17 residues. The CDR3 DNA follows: TGTGCCAGCAGCTTAGCGCCTCGGACCCACTCCTACAATGAGCAGTTCTTC. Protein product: CASSLAPRTHSYNEQFF.

The CDR3 nucleotides are TGTGCCAGCAGCCAGCTTAGCGGGGGGGAAGAGACCCAGTACTTC. It codes for CASSQLSGGEETQYF. The rearrangement joins TRBV27 to TRBJ2-5; TRBD2 matches at 11 bases. The V gene end was trimmed by 6 bases and the J gene end by 3 bases; junction bases not matched to a gene: 6. In germline, CDR1 is MNHEY, CDR2 SMNVEV (reference sequence). The CDR3 spans 15 residues.

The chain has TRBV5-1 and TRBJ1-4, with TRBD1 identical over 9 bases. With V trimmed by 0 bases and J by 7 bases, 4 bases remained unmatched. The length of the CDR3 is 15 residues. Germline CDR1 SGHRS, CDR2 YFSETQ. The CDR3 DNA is TGCGCCAGCAGCTTGGGGGCGGACAGGGGTGAAAAACTGTTTTTT. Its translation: CASSLGADRGEKLFF. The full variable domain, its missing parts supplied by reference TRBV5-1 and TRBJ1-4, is KAGVTQTPRYLIKTRGQQVTLSCSPISGHRSVSWYQQTPGQGLQFLFEYFSETQRNKGNFPGRFSGRQFSNSRSEMNVSTLELGDSALYLCASSLGADRGEKLFFGSGTQLSVL.

The CDR3 is CASSVVDRGNTEAFF. The CDR3, as DNA: TGTGCCAGCAGCGTCGTCGACAGGGGGAACACTGAAGCTTTCTTT. V gene TRBV9 combines with J gene TRBJ1-1; 8 nucleotides align to TRBD1. V lost 2 bases and J lost 1; bases outside the gene matches: 4. Germline V CDR1 and CDR2: SGDLS, YYNGEE. The CDR3 sequence is 15 residues long.

The CDR3 is CASSPTGMSGTDTQYF. Here the CDR3 DNA reads TGCGCCAGCAGCCCGACAGGGATGAGTGGGACAGATACGCAGTATTTT. V usage is TRBV5-1 and J usage is TRBJ2-3; 7 positions match TRBD1. Germline assignment: CDR1 SGHRS and CDR2 YFSETQ. The CDR3 length is 16 residues. Trimming cost V 4 bases and J 3 bases; bases outside gene matches: 11.

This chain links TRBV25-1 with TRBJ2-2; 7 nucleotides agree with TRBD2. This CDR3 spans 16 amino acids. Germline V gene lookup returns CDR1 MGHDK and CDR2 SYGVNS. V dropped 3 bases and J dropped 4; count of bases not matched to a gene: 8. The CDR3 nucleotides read TGTGCCAGCAGTGATCCCGGGGCTAGCGGCACCGGGGAGCTGTTTTTT. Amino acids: CASSDPGASGTGELFF.

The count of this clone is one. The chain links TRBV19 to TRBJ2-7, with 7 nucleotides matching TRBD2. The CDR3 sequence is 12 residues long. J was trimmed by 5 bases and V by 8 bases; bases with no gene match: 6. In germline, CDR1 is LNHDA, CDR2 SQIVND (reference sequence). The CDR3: CASGEGRDEQYF. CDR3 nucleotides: TGTGCCAGTGGAGAGGGGAGGGACGAGCAGTACTTC.

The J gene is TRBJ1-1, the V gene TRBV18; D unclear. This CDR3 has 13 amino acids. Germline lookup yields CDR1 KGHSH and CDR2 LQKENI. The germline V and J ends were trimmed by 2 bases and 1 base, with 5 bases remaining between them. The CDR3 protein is CASSPFPNTEAFF. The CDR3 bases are TGTGCCAGCTCACCATTCCCGAACACTGAAGCTTTCTTT.

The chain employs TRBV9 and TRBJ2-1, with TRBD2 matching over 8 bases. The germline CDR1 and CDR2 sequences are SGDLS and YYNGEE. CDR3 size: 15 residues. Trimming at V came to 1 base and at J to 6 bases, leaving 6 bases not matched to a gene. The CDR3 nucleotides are TGTGCCAGCAGCGTATTAAGCGGGAGAGTCAATGAGCAGTTCTTC. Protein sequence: CASSVLSGRVNEQFF.

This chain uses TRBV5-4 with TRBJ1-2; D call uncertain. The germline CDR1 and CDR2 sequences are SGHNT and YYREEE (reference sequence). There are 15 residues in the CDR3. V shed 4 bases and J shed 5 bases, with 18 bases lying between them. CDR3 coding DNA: TGTGCCAGCAGCCAAGATGGAGGAGGACGGTATGGCTACACCTTC. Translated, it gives CASSQDGGGRYGYTF.

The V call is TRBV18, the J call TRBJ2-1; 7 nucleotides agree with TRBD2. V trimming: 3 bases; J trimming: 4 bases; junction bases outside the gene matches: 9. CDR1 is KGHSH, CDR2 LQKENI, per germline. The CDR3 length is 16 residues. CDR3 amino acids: CASSPRGTKNYNEQFF. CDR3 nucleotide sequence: TGTGCCAGCTCACCTCGCGGGACTAAGAATTACAATGAGCAGTTCTTC.

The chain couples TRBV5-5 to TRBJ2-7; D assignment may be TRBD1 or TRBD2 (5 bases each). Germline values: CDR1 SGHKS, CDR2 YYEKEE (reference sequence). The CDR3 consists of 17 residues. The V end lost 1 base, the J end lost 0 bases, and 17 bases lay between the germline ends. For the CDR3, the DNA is TGTGCCAGCAGCTTGAGGTGGGACGGATTAAGCTCCTACGAGCAGTACTTC. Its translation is CASSLRWDGLSSYEQYF.

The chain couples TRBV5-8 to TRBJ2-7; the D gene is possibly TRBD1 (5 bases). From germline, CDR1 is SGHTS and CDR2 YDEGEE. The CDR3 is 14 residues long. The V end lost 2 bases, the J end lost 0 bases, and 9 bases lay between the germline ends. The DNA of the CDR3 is TGTGCCAGCAGCTTTTATCAGGGCTCCTACGAGCAGTACTTC. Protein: CASSFYQGSYEQYF.

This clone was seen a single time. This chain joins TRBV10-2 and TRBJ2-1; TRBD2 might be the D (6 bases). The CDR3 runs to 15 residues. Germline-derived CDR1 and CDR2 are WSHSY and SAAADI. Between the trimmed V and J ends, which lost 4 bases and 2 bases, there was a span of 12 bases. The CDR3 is CASSADGRAYNEQFF. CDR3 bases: TGCGCCAGCAGTGCGGACGGGAGAGCCTACAATGAGCAGTTCTTC.

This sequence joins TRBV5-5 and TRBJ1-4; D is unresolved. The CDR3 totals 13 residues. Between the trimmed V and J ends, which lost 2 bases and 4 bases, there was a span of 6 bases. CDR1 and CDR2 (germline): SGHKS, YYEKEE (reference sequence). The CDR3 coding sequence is TGTGCCAGCAGCTTACTCAGTAATGAAAAACTGTTTTTT. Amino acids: CASSLLSNEKLFF. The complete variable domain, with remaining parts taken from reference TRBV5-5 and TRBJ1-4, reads DAGVTQSPTHLIKTRGQQVTLRCSPISGHKSVSWYQQVLGQGPQFIFQYYEKEERGRGNFPDRFSARQFPNYSSELNVNALLLGDSALYLCASSLLSNEKLFFGSGTQLSVL.

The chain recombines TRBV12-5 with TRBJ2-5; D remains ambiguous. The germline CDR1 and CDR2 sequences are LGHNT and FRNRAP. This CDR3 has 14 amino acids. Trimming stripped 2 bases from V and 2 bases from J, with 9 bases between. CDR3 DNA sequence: TGTGCTAGTGGTTTGTCAGACGGTCAAGAGACCCAGTACTTC. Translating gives CASGLSDGQETQYF.